This TCR beta chain was identified during a study of cytomegalovirus exposure and HLA in healthy donors. Study outcomes and limitations: The analysis excluded some indistinguishable V segments, including TRBV6-2 and TRBV6-3. Most subjects had HLA-A and HLA-B alleles reportedly predicted accurately by TCR beta sequences. The Asian-associated ancestry cluster reportedly had fewer N-insertions than the approximately 650-donor mean in a later analysis.

CDR1 and CDR2 (germline): MNHEY, SVGAGI. Trimming removed 9 bases from V and 0 bases from J, with 9 bases in between. CDR3 size: 13 residues. The PCR made use of 60 Vbeta and 13 Jbeta primers. Method: immunoSEQ multiplex PCR; TCRdb's copy keeps in-frame clones and lacks some. The sample shows tens of thousands of clones, 80% to 90% of them seen only once. Each donor's status was that of a healthy bone marrow donor. In its sample, this clone was seen a few times. Its specificity is unknown. This sequence originates from a woman in her thirties in good health and CMV-seronegative. The sequenced material came from PBMCs. The gene calls are TRBV6-5 and TRBJ1-5; D is uncertain. CDR3 region: CASSSFSNQPQHF. CDR3 DNA: TGTGCCAGTTCTTCCTTTAGCAATCAGCCCCAGCATTTT.